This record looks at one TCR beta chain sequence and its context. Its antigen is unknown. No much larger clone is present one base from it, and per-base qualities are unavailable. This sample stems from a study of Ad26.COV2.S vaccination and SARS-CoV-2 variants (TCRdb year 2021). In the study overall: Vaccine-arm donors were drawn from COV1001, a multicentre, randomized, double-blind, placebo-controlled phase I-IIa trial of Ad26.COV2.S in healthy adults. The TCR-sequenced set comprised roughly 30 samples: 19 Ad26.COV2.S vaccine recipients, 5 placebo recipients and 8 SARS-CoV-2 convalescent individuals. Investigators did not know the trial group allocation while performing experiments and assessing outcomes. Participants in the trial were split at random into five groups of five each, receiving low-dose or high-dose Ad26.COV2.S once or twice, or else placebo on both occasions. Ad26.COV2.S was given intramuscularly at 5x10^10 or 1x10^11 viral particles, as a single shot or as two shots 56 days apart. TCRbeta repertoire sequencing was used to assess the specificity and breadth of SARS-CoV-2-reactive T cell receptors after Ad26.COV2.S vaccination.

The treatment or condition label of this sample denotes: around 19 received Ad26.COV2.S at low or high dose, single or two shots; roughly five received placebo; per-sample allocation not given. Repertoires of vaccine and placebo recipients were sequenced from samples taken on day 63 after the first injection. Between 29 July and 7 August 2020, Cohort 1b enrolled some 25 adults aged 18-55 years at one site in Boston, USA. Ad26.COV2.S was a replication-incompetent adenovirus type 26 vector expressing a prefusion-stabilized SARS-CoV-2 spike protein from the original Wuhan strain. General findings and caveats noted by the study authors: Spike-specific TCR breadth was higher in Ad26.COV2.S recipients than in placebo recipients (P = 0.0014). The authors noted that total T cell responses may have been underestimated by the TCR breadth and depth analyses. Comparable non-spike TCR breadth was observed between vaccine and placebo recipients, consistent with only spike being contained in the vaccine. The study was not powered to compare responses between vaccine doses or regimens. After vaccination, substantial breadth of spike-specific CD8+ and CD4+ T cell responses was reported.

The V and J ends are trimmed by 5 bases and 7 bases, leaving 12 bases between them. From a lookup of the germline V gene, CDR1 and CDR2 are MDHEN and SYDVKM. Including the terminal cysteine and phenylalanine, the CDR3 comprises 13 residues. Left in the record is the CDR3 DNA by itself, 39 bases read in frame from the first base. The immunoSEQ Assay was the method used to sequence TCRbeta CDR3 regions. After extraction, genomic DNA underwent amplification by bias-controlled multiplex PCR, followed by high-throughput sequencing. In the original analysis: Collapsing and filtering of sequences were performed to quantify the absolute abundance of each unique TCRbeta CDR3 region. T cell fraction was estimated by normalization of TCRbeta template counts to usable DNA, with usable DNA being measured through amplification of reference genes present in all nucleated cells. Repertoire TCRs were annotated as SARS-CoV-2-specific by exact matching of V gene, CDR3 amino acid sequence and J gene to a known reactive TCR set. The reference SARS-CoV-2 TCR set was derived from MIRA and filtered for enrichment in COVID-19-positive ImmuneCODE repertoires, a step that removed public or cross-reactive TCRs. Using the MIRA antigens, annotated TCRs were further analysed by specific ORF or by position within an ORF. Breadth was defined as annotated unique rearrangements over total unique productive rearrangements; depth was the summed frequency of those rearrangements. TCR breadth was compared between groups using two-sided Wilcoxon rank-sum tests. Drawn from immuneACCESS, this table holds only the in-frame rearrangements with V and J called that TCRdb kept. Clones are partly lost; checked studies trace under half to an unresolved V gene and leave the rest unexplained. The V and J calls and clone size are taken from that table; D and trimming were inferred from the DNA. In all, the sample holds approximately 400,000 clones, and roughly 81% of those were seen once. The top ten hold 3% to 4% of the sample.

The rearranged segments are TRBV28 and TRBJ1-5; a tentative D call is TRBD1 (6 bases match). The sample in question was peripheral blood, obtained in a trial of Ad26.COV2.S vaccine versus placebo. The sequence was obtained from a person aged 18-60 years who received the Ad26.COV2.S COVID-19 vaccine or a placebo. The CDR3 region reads CASSIRGGQPQHF. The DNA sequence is TGTGCCAGCAGTATAAGGGGGGGGCAGCCCCAGCATTTT.